What follows are 10 T cell receptor beta chains derived from one specimen sequenced in a study of T cell responses to AZD1222 COVID-19 vaccine. Clones were read by immunoSEQ multiplex PCR, and TCRdb kept only the in-frame ones, dropping some. The sample has approximately 200,000 clones, around 90% seen once. Source: peripheral blood, taken on day 0 of AZD1222 vaccination. The receptors come from an adult in good health.

This chain links TRBV3-1 (or the pseudogene TRBV3-2) with TRBJ1-5; D may be TRBD1 (5 bases). Trimming shortened V by 6 bases and J by 2 bases, and 8 bases separated the two germline ends. CDR1 is LGHDT and CDR2 is YNNKEL in the germline V gene (reference sequence). This CDR3 has 13 amino acids. The CDR3 DNA is TGTGCCAGCAGTCCGGGACGCAATCAGCCCCAGCATTTT. This gives the protein CASSPGRNQPQHF.

The chain couples TRBV7-3 to TRBJ2-1; 7 nucleotides align to TRBD2. In germline, CDR1 is SGHTA, CDR2 FQGTGA. V was pared by 5 bases and J by 5 bases, with 6 bases of the junction left unmatched. The CDR3 loop spans 14 amino acids. The CDR3 DNA reads as TGTGCCAGCAGCCCCGCTAGCGGAGACAATGAGCAGTTCTTC. It translates to CASSPASGDNEQFF.

CDR3 region: CASSAPRTRATDTQYF. The CDR3 DNA reads TGCGCCAGCAGCGCTCCCCGCACGAGGGCCACAGATACGCAGTATTTT. The chain joins TRBV5-1 to TRBJ2-3; perhaps TRBD2 as D (5 bases). V lost 4 bases, J lost 2 bases, and 17 bases lay in between. The length of the CDR3 is 16 residues. Germline V CDR1 and CDR2: SGHRS, YFSETQ.

The chain has TRBV5-5 and TRBJ1-5; 7 bases are a match to TRBD1. The CDR3 has 16 residues. The V segment lost 1 base and the J segment 3 bases; nucleotides outside the gene matches: 7. Germline V gene lookup returns CDR1 SGHKS and CDR2 YYEKEE (reference sequence). The CDR3 DNA sequence: TGTGCCAGCAGCTTGATCGCGGGACAGTACAATCAGCCCCAGCATTTT. It specifies CASSLIAGQYNQPQHF.

V and J are TRBV7-2 and TRBJ1-2; the D gene is possibly TRBD1 (5 bases). The CDR3 contains 19 residues. The V gene's germline CDR1 is SGHTA and CDR2 FQGNSA. Trimming removed 2 bases at V and 6 bases at J, with 28 bases between. The CDR3 reads CASSLSGARGKRKENGYTF. CDR3 coding DNA: TGTGCCAGCAGCTTATCTGGGGCCCGAGGCAAACGGAAGGAAAATGGCTACACCTTC.

The rearrangement joins TRBV27 to TRBJ2-7; D is uncertain. CDR3 length: 14 residues. Trimming stripped 2 bases from V and 2 bases from J, with 10 bases between. Looked up from germline, CDR1 is MNHEY and CDR2 is SMNVEV (reference sequence). The CDR3 nucleotides read TGTGCCAGCAGTTTAAACGTCAGCCCCTACGAGCAGTACTTC. Its protein is CASSLNVSPYEQYF.

The genes are TRBV5-1 and TRBJ1-4, with 10 bases that match TRBD1. With 4 bases clipped from V and 7 bases from J, the junction kept 4 bases outside the gene matches. Germline CDR1 SGHRS, CDR2 YFSETQ. The CDR3 length is 14 residues. The CDR3 reads CASSVGQGSEKLFF. CDR3 DNA: TGCGCCAGCAGCGTGGGACAGGGGAGTGAAAAACTGTTTTTT.

The V call is TRBV29-1, the J call TRBJ2-5; D remains ambiguous. Trimming took 1 base from V and 2 from J, leaving 8 bases between them. The CDR3 runs 13 residues. Germline V CDR1 and CDR2: SQVTM, ANQGSEA. CDR3 DNA: TGCAGCGTTGAAGTCGCCCGTCAAGAGACCCAGTACTTC. Protein: CSVEVARQETQYF.

The chain uses TRBV12-3 or TRBV12-4 and TRBJ1-1; D not certain. CDR3 length: 12 amino acids. Trimming stripped 2 bases from V and 8 bases from J, with 9 bases between. In DNA, the CDR3 is TGTGCCAGCAGTTTATTAGCAGAGGAAGCTTTCTTT. Translating it yields CASSLLAEEAFF.

CDR3 sequence reads: CASSLDSLGFGTEAFF. For the CDR3, the DNA is TGTGCCAGCAGCTTAGATTCGCTGGGTTTTGGCACTGAAGCTTTCTTT. This chain joins TRBV7-8 and TRBJ1-1; D unclear. The CDR3 totals 16 residues. Germline CDR1 is SGHVS and CDR2 is FQNEAQ. Trimming took 1 base from V and 4 from J, leaving 16 bases between them.